This T cell receptor (beta chain) was observed in a study of Ad26.COV2.S vaccination and SARS-CoV-2 variants. Whole-study results and caveats: Vaccine and placebo recipients had comparable breadth of non-spike TCRs. Reports say spike-specific CD8+ and CD4+ T cell responses covered substantial breadth after vaccination.

This CDR3 is 14 amino acids long. With 6 bases removed from V and 11 bases from J, the gap between germline ends came to 22 bases. CDR1 is MNHEY and CDR2 is SMNVEV in the germline V gene (reference sequence). Note on this clone: Its antigen is unknown.

Treatment here: roughly 19 received Ad26.COV2.S at low or high dose, single or two shots; several received placebo; per-sample allocation not given. Samples analyzed were those drawn on day 63 after the first vaccine or placebo injection. Only in-frame clones appear in the TCRdb table, and some are missing; sequencing was by immunoSEQ multiplex PCR. Here the sample spans 300,000 to 400,000 clones, more than 75% being singletons. The receptor comes from a person aged 18-65 years who received the Ad26.COV2.S COVID-19 vaccine or a placebo. The gene calls are TRBV27 and TRBJ1-1; the D gene is possibly TRBD1 (5 bases). This material consisted of peripheral blood, taken in a trial of Ad26.COV2.S vaccine versus placebo. CDR3 sequence reads: CASSPAPSAGLAFF. In DNA, the CDR3 is TGTGCCAGCAGCCCGGCTCCGAGCGCAGGGTTGGCTTTCTTT.